The clone carrying this T cell receptor beta chain showed up many times. The data were taken from a study of early T cells in non-severe SARS-CoV-2 infection. The CDR3 sequence is 16 residues long. Germline V gene lookup returns CDR1 SGHRS and CDR2 YFSETQ. V lost 3 bases to trimming and J lost 4 bases; unmatched junction nucleotides: 9. Individual cDNA molecules carried attached unique molecular identifiers. TCRdb re-called the 5' RACE reads through MiXCR, storing one row per CDR3 protein. The profile shows 55,000 to 75,000 distinct CDR3 sequences, 5.5% to 7% of them singletons. The input for sequencing was whole blood, taken at baseline. The chain couples TRBV5-1 to TRBJ2-3; 9 nucleotides align to TRBD2. The sequence was collected from an adult who was a healthcare worker with PCR-confirmed SARS-CoV-2 infection or an uninfected control (not recorded which). CDR3 in DNA: TGCGCCAGCAGCTCCATAGCGGGAGCCCCGCCAGATACGCAGTATTTT. Amino acids: CASSSIAGAPPDTQYF.